This T cell receptor (beta chain) is from a study of response to subunit inactivated influenza vaccine. Study-level results: Only a handful of new T cells, the authors suggested, are recruited with each seasonal influenza vaccination.

CDR3 size: 15 residues. V gave up 0 bases and J gave up 3 bases, with 11 bases separating them. The germline V gene has CDR1 SGHRS and CDR2 YFSETQ. MiXCR was run by TCRdb on the RT-PCR reads, yielding one entry per CDR3 protein. The sample has under 850,000 distinct CDR3 sequences, about 18% seen once; the top ten hold 9.5% to 13%. This clonotype was counted many times. The antigen remains undetermined. The TCR comes from a man over 45 who received an inactivated influenza vaccine. The chain employs TRBV5-1 and TRBJ2-3, with D unresolved. The source material was PBMCs from blood, sampled 5 to 6 days after vaccination. DNA of the CDR3: TGCGCCAGCAGCTTGGCCATTGGCGGAACAGATACGCAGTATTTT. It translates to CASSLAIGGTDTQYF.